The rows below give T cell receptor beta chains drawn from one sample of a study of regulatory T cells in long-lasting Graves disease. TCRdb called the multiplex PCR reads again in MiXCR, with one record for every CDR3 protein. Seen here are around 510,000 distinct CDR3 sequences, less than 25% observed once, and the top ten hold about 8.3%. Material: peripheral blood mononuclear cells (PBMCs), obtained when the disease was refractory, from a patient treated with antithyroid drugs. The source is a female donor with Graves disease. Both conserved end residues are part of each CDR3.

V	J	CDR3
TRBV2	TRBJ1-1	CASSHDRDRNADTEPSF
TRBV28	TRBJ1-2	CASTKNRSQGYTF
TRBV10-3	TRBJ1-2	CAIRDRKGSGYTF
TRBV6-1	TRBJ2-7	CASSPGTEQYF
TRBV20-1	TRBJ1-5	CSARDRDRDSNQPQHF
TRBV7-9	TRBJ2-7	CASSYRDRPYEQYF
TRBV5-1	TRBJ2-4	CASSVDSKNIQYF
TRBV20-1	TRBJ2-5	CSARLAASQETQYF
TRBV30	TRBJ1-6	CAWSLWSSNSPLHF
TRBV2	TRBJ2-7	CASSGGPRDRTYEQYF
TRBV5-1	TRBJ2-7	CASSSGQGFHEQYF
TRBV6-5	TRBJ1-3	CASSLTTAFAGNTIYF
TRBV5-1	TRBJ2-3	CASLSGTFSTDTQYF
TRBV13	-	CAGSWTRINEQFF
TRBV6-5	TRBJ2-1	CASSFGRAYNEQFF
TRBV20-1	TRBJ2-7	CSAVDRQDPSEQYF
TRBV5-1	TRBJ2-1	CASSLDLGDEQFF
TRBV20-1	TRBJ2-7	CSATIQTSGSGYEQYF
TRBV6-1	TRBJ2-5	CASGTVETQYF
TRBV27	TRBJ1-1	CASRPGVSITEAFF
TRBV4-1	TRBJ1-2	CASSQERAEANYGYTF
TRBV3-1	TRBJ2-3	CASSQDSGGSITDTQYF
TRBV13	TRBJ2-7	CASSLRVAGSYEQYF
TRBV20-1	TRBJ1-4	CSASSGEEKLFF
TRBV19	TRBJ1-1	CASNVGNTEAFF
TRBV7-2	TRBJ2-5	CASSPMVAKETQYF
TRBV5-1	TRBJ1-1	CASSLPTDRVATEAFF
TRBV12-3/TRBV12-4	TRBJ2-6	CASLKATISGANVLTF
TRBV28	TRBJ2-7	CASRPGGGGGGEQYF
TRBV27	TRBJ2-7	CASSYTSVHEQYF
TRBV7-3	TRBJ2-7	CASSLRPGYLYEQYF
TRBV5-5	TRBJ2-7	CASSLGLAGGTYEQYF
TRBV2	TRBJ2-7	CASSLGQGGGYEQYF
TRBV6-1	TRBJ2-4	CASRENIQYF
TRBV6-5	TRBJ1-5	CASSYRGTRWDQPQHF
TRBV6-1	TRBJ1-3	CASTTGSSGNTIYF
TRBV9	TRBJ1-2	CASTTGAFEKGYTF
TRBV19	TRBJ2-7	CASSIGPHSNYEQYF
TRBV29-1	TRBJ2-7	CSGGGGGTYEQYF
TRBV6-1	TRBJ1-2	CASSKGRSNYGYTF
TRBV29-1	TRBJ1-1	CSVNGVQGAQDTEAFF
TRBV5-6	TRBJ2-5	CASSLGTTVETQYF
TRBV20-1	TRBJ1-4	CSARDSHNEKLFF
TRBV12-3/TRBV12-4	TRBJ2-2	CASVRASNTGELFF
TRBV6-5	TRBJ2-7	CASSYSLIGYEQYF
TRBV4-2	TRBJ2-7	CASSPQAGPYEQYF
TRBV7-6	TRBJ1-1	CASSPVVRGPTAEAFF
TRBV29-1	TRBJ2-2	CSVSGGQGTAGELFF
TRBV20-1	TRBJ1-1	CSADTGSLNTEAFF
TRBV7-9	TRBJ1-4	CASSGGLPGHEKLFF
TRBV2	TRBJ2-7	CASSLSGAKSYTHSYEQYF
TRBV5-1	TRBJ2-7	CASSLEGRSYEQYF
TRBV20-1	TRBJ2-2	CSAPASGRGGELFF